This TCR beta chain was retrieved from a study of T cell responses to AZD1222 COVID-19 vaccine. Whole-study results and caveats: Nearly half of unique spike-specific TCRs reportedly avoided B.1.351 and B.1.1.7 mutated regions. The CD4 TCRs associated with vaccination extended across spike and predominated at 160-218 and 743-854.

The CDR3 loop spans 13 amino acids. Trimming removed 6 bases from V and 6 bases from J; junction bases left unmatched: 8. Germline V gives CDR1 MNHEY, CDR2 SMNVEV (reference sequence). As regards this clone: Its antigen is undetermined.

TCRdb's table, derived via immunoSEQ multiplex PCR, lists solely in-frame clones and lacks some. The table records some 200,000 clones, around 89% of them present only once. The V call is TRBV27, the J call TRBJ2-7, with TRBD1 matching 7 bases. The sequence derives from an adult in good health. This material consisted of peripheral blood, taken on day 0 of AZD1222 vaccination. CDR3 nucleotide sequence: TGTGCCAGCAGACAGGGGACGTCAAGCGAGCAGTACTTC. It translates to CASRQGTSSEQYF.